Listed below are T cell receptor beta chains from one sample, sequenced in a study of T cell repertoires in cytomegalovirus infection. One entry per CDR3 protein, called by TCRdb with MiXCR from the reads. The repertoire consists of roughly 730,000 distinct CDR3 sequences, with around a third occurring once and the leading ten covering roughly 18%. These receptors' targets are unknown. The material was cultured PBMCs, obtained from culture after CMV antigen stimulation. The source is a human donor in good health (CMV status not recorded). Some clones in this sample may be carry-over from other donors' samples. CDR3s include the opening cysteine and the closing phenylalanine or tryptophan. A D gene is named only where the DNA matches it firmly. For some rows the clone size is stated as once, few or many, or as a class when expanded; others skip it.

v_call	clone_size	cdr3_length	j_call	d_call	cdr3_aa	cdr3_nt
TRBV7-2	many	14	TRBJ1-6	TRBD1	CASSSGQQVTPLHF	TGTGCCAGCAGCTCGGGACAGCAAGTAACACCCCTCCACTTT
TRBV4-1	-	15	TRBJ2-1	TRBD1	CASSQSDRVANEQFF	TGCGCCAGCAGCCAATCTGACAGGGTAGCGAATGAGCAGTTCTTC
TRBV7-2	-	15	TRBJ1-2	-	CASSSGASGVRGYTF	TGTGCCAGCAGCTCGGGGGCGTCGGGGGTGAGAGGCTACACCTTC
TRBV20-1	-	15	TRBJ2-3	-	CSAREPDGGGDTQYF	TGCAGTGCTAGAGAGCCGGACGGAGGGGGAGATACGCAGTATTTT
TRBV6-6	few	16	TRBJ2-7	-	CASAGPVVGHPYEQYF	TGTGCCAGCGCAGGACCGGTGGTAGGGCACCCCTACGAGCAGTACTTC
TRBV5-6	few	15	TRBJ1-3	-	CASSFRSTSGNTIYF	TGTGCCAGCAGCTTCCGGTCTACGTCTGGAAACACCATATATTTT
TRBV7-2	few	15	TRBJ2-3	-	CASSLGTTRQDTQYF	TGTGCCAGCAGCTTAGGGACAACCCGTCAAGATACGCAGTATTTT
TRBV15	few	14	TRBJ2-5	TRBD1	CATSDPGQQETQYF	TGTGCCACCAGCGATCCGGGACAGCAAGAGACCCAGTACTTC
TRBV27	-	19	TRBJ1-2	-	CASSAFSLLAQPGEGGYTF	TGTGCCAGCAGTGCCTTTTCCTTGTTGGCTCAACCGGGGGAGGGTGGCTACACCTTC
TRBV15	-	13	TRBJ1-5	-	CATAPGNNQPQHF	TGTGCCACTGCCCCGGGGAACAATCAGCCCCAGCATTTT
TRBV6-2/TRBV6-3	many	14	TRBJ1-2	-	CASRDGTGNYGYTF	TGTGCCAGCAGGGACGGGACTGGGAACTATGGCTACACCTTC
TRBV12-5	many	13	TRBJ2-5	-	CASGLVRGETQYF	TGTGCTAGTGGTTTGGTACGAGGAGAGACCCAGTACTTC
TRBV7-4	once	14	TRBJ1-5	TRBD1	CASSGRQGAQPQHF	TGTGCCAGCAGCGGAAGGCAGGGGGCTCAGCCCCAGCATTTT
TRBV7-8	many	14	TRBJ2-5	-	CASSEGSGQETQYF	TGTGCCAGCAGCGAAGGGTCGGGCCAAGAGACCCAGTACTTC